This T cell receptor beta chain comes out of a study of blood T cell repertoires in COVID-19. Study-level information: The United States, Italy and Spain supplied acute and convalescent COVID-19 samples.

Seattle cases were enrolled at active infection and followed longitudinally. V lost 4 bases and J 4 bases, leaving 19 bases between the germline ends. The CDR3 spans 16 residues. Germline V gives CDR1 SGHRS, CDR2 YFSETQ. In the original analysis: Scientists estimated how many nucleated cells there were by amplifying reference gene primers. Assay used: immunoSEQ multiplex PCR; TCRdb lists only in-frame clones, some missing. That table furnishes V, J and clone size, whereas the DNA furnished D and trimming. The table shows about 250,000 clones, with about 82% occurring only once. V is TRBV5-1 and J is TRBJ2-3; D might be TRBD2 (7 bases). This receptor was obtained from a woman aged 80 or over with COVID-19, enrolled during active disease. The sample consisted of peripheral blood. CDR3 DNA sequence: TGCGCCAGCAGCCGAGGGGGGGCGCGGGTCCCAGATACGCAGTATTTT. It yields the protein CASSRGGARVPDTQYF.